These T cell receptor beta chains were read from a single sample in a study of post-analysis software for immune sequencing data. TCRdb passed the PCR reads through MiXCR, listing each CDR3 protein once. Of 820,000 or so distinct CDR3 sequences listed, about 53% are singletons. Specimen: blood. These receptors were collected from a girl between 10 and 17 years old with multiple sclerosis. Each CDR3 is given with its conserved first and last residue. Each record gives: clone size, J gene, V gene, D gene, CDR3 protein, CDR3 DNA. A D gene is named only where the DNA matches it firmly. Clone size is given for some rows only: seen once, a few or many times, or a class if the clone is expanded.

.,TRBJ2-7,TRBV20-1,TRBD1,CGATGSSYEQYF,TGCGGGGCGACAGGGAGCTCCTACGAGCAGTACTTC
.,TRBJ2-7,TRBV7-9,.,CASSLGDQGNEQYF,TGTGCCAGCAGCTTAGGGGACCAGGGGAACGAGCAGTACTTC
once,TRBJ2-4,TRBV7-9,TRBD1,CATSLAGQGAFEQYF,TGTGCCACCAGCTTGGCGGGACAGGGGGCATTTGAGCAGTACTTC
.,TRBJ1-5,TRBV4-1,TRBD1,CASSQHQGVGNQPQHF,TGCGCCAGCAGCCAACATCAGGGGGTTGGTAATCAGCCCCAGCATTTT
.,TRBJ2-7,TRBV27,TRBD1,CASSHRDRPYEQYF,TGTGCCAGCAGTCACCGGGACAGGCCCTACGAGCAGTACTTC
few,TRBJ2-3,TRBV5-1,.,CASNLNGGDTQYF,TGCGCCAGCAACTTAAACGGGGGAGATACGCAGTATTTT
.,TRBJ2-7,TRBV27,.,CASSQFSSYEQYF,TGTGCCAGCAGTCAGTTCTCCTCCTACGAGCAGTACTTC
.,TRBJ2-5,TRBV20-1,TRBD2,CSARDQFSGMRETQYF,TGCAGTGCTAGAGATCAGTTTAGCGGGATGAGAGAGACCCAGTACTTC
many,TRBJ1-5,TRBV5-5,.,CASSWELGRSYSNQPQHF,TGTGCCAGCAGCTGGGAATTGGGACGCAGCTATAGCAATCAGCCCCAGCATTTT
.,TRBJ2-7,TRBV20-1,TRBD2,CSARLGLRQLAGRPYEQYF,TGCAGTGCTAGGTTGGGCCTTCGGCAACTAGCGGGGAGACCCTACGAGCAGTACTTC
.,TRBJ2-5,TRBV7-9,TRBD1,CASSRTGPKQETQYF,TGTGCCAGCAGCCGGACAGGGCCCAAACAAGAGACCCAGTACTTC
.,TRBJ2-3,TRBV7-9,.,CASNPGRDGTDTQYF,TGTGCCAGCAACCCGGGGCGGGATGGCACAGATACGCAGTATTTT
once,TRBJ2-1,TRBV20-1,.,CSARGLNSYNEQFF,TGCAGTGCTAGAGGGCTTAACTCCTACAATGAGCAGTTCTTC
.,TRBJ2-5,TRBV5-5,TRBD2,CASSSVGWLAGGQETQYF,TGTGCCAGCAGCTCCGTTGGATGGCTAGCGGGGGGCCAAGAGACCCAGTACTTC
.,TRBJ1-5,TRBV5-1,TRBD1,CASSLGTGQNQPQHF,TGCGCCAGCAGCTTGGGGACAGGGCAGAATCAGCCCCAGCATTTT
once,TRBJ1-2,TRBV5-1,.,CASSLAGGGLYGYTF,TGCGCCAGCAGCTTGGCCGGTGGGGGGCTGTATGGCTACACCTTC
.,TRBJ2-3,TRBV20-1,.,CSARALGDTFTDTQYF,TGCAGTGCTAGAGCCCTGGGGGACACATTCACAGATACGCAGTATTTT
.,TRBJ2-1,TRBV7-3,TRBD2,CASSNPSGGGNEQFF,TGTGCCAGCAGCAACCCTAGCGGGGGGGGTAATGAGCAGTTCTTC
.,TRBJ2-7,TRBV29-1,.,CSVGISAYEQYF,TGCAGCGTTGGAATTAGCGCCTACGAGCAGTACTTC
.,TRBJ2-5,TRBV5-1,.,CASSAFGSGAETQYF,TGCGCCAGCAGCGCCTTTGGTTCAGGGGCAGAGACCCAGTACTTC
.,TRBJ2-7,TRBV4-2,.,CASSLDSSSSYEQYF,TGTGCCAGCAGCCTAGACAGCTCGAGCTCCTACGAGCAGTACTTC
.,TRBJ2-3,TRBV12-5,.,CASGAASLDTQYF,TGTGCTAGTGGCGCGGCAAGCCTTGATACGCAGTATTTT
.,TRBJ1-2,TRBV29-1,TRBD1,CSVDRGRYGYTF,TGCAGCGTTGACAGGGGGAGATATGGCTACACCTTC
.,TRBJ2-4,TRBV18,TRBD2,CASSPIAGAVKNIQYF,TGTGCCAGCTCACCAATAGCGGGGGCGGTCAAAAACATTCAGTACTTC
.,TRBJ2-7,TRBV20-1,.,CSARGYRTAYEQYF,TGCAGTGCTAGAGGGTACAGGACCGCCTACGAGCAGTACTTC
.,TRBJ2-7,TRBV4-1,TRBD2,CASSQDMMGLAGGPSYEQYF,TGCGCCAGCAGCCAAGATATGATGGGACTAGCGGGAGGGCCCTCCTACGAGCAGTACTTC
.,TRBJ2-3,TRBV20-1,.,CSAGERLHSTDTQYF,TGCAGTGCCGGGGAGCGCCTCCATAGCACAGATACGCAGTATTTT
.,TRBJ2-7,TRBV11-2,TRBD2,CASSLYVFGLAGNEQYF,TGTGCCAGCAGCTTATACGTTTTCGGACTAGCGGGCAACGAGCAGTACTTC
.,TRBJ2-1,TRBV5-1,TRBD2,CASSFTSGGHDEQFF,TGCGCCAGCAGCTTTACTAGCGGGGGGCATGATGAGCAGTTCTTC
few,TRBJ2-7,TRBV29-1,.,CSVGRHSLEAYEQYF,TGCAGCGTGGGGAGGCACTCACTCGAGGCCTACGAGCAGTACTTC
.,TRBJ2-5,TRBV25-1,.,CASSGWGSQETQYF,TGTGCCAGCAGTGGATGGGGCAGCCAAGAGACCCAGTACTTC
few,TRBJ2-1,TRBV25-1,TRBD2,CASSEFAGVGNEQFF,TGTGCCAGCAGTGAATTTGCGGGAGTGGGAAATGAGCAGTTCTTC
.,TRBJ2-6,TRBV9,TRBD1,CASSVAEGASGANVLTF,TGTGCCAGCAGCGTAGCCGAGGGGGCCTCTGGGGCCAACGTCCTGACTTTC
.,TRBJ2-7,TRBV7-8,TRBD1,CASSWRGGQGANEQYF,TGTGCCAGCAGCTGGCGGGGGGGACAGGGGGCGAACGAGCAGTACTTC
few,TRBJ2-7,TRBV5-1,TRBD1,CASNQGADLEQYF,TGCGCCAGCAACCAGGGGGCGGACCTTGAGCAGTACTTC
few,TRBJ1-1,TRBV5-1,TRBD1,CASSPPRTGGRNTEAFF,TGCGCCAGCAGCCCACCCAGGACAGGGGGCAGGAACACTGAAGCTTTCTTT